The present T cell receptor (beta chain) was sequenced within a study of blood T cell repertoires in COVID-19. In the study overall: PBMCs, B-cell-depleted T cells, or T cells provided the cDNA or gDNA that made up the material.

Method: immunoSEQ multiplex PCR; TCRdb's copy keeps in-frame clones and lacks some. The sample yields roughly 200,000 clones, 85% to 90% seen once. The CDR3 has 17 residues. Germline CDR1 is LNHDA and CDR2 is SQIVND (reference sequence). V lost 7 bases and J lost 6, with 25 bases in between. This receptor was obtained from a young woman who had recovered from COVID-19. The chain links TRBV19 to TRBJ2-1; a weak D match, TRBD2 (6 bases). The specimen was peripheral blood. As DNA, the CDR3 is TGTGCCAGTACCCCCGACGCTGGAATCGGGAGCTTCAATGAGCAGTTCTTC. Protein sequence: CASTPDAGIGSFNEQFF.